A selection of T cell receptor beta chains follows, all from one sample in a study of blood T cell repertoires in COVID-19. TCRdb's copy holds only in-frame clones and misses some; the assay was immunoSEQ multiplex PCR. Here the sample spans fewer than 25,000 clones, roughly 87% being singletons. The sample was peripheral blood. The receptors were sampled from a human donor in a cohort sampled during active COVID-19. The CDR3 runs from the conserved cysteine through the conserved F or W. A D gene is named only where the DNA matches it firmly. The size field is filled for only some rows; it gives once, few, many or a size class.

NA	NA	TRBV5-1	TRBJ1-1	TGCGCCAGCACCGGGAACACTGAAGCTTTCTTT	CASTGNTEAFF
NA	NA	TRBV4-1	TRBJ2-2	TGCGCCAGCAGCCAAGATCATTTCTCGGGTCCGGCCGGGGAGCTGTTTTTT	CASSQDHFSGPAGELFF
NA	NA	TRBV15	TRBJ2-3	TGTGCCACCAGCAGAGATCCAGCGGAGGGAGATACGCAGTATTTT	CATSRDPAEGDTQYF
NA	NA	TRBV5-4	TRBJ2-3	TGTGCCAGCAGCTTACAGGGACCCACAGATACGCAGTATTTT	CASSLQGPTDTQYF
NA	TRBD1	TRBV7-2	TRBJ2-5	TGTGCCAGCAGCTTAGCCGAGACAGGGGGCGGAGAGACCCAGTACTTC	CASSLAETGGGETQYF
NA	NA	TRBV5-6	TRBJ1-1	TGTGCCAGCAGCTGGAGGCGTCCCGGTAGCACTGAAGCTTTCTTT	CASSWRRPGSTEAFF
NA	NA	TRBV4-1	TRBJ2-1	TGCGCCAGCGGGAGACTAGCCTACAATGAGCAGTTCTTC	CASGRLAYNEQFF
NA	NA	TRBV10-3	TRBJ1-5	TGTGCCATCAGTGACCACAGGGCGGGTCAGCCCCAGCATTTT	CAISDHRAGQPQHF
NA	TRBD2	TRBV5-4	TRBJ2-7	TGTGCCAGCAGCTCTCGGACTAGCGGGAGTTACACCTACGAGCAGTACTTC	CASSSRTSGSYTYEQYF
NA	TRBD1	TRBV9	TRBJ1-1	TGTGCCAGCAGCCCCCAGGGACAGACGAACACTGAAGCTTTCTTT	CASSPQGQTNTEAFF
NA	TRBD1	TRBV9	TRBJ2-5	TGTGCCAGCAGCGGCGGGACAGGGAATCAAGAGACCCAGTACTTC	CASSGGTGNQETQYF
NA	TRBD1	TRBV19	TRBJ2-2	TGTGCCAGTTTAAAAGGCCAGGGGGTCCCCGGGGAGCTGTTTTTT	CASLKGQGVPGELFF
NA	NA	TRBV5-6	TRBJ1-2	TGTGCCAGCAGCTCTGGACTGAGGGCTAACTATGGCTACACCTTC	CASSSGLRANYGYTF
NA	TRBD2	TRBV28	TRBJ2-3	TGTGCCAGCCTTGACTGGAGGCTAGCGGGGTCCACAGATACGCAGTATTTT	CASLDWRLAGSTDTQYF
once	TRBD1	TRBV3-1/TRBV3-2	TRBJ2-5	TGTGCCAGCAGCCTCGGGCAGGGGGCTTACGGAGAGACCCAGTACTTC	CASSLGQGAYGETQYF
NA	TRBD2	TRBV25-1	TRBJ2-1	TGTGCCAGCAGTGACTCTTCCCTAGCGGGAGTGGATGAGCAGTTCTTC	CASSDSSLAGVDEQFF
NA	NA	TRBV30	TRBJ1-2	TGTGCCTGGAGTGCCCTAGGTGGCTACACCTTC	CAWSALGGYTF
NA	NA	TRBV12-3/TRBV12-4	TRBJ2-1	TGTGCCAGCGGACAGAGCTCCTACAATGAGCAGTTCTTC	CASGQSSYNEQFF
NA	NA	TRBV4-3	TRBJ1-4	TGCGCCAGCAGCCAAGGGACCGGGACAAGTAATGAAAAACTGTTTTTT	CASSQGTGTSNEKLFF
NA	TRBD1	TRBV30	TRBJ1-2	TGTGCCTGGAGTGTATATTTGACAGGGGGTGGCTACACCTTC	CAWSVYLTGGGYTF
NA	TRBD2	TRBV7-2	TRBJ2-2	TGTGCCAGCAGGGGAACGGGACTAGCGGGTACCGGGGAGCTGTTTTTT	CASRGTGLAGTGELFF
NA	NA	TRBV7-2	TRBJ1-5	TGTGCCAGCAGCTTAGCGACCGGGGTGTATAGTGAGCCCCAGCATTTT	CASSLATGVYSEPQHF
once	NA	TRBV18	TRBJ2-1	TGTGCCAGCTCATCTACCCATAGCGAGAATGAGCAGTTCTTC	CASSSTHSENEQFF
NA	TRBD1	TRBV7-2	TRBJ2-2	TGTGCCAGCAGCTCCAGGACAGGGGCCGGGGAGCTGTTTTTT	CASSSRTGAGELFF
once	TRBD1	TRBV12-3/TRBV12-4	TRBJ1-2	TGTGCCAGCAGTTTGGACAGGGGGTATGGCTACACCTTC	CASSLDRGYGYTF
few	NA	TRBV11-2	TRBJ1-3	TGTGCCAGCATCTCCTACGGGGAAAACACCATATATTTT	CASISYGENTIYF
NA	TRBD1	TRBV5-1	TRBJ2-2	TGCGCCAGCAGACCCACAGGGGTTAACACCGGGGAGCTGTTTTTT	CASRPTGVNTGELFF
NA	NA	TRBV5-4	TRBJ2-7	TGTGCCAGCAGCTTGGACGGCTACGAGCAGTACTTC	CASSLDGYEQYF
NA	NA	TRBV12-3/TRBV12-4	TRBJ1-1	TGTGCCAGCAGTTTAAAGGGGGGGACTGAAGCTTTCTTT	CASSLKGGTEAFF
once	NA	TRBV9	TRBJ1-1	TGTGCCAGCACCAACAAAAGGGGTGAAGCTTTCTTT	CASTNKRGEAFF
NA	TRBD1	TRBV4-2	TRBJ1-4	TGTGCCAGCAGCCAAGACGGGACAGGGGGGGAAAAACTGTTTTTT	CASSQDGTGGEKLFF
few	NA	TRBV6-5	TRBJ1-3	TGTGCCAGCACCACGGACAGTTCTGGAAACACCATATATTTT	CASTTDSSGNTIYF
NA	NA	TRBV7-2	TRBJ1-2	TGTGCCAGCAGCTCGGACAGAGCAAACTATGGCTACACCTTC	CASSSDRANYGYTF
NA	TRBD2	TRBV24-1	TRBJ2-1	TGTGCCACCAGTCACAGCGGGAGGGCCAGAAATGAGCAGTTCTTC	CATSHSGRARNEQFF
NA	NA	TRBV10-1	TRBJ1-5	TGCGCCAGCAGTGACGGCAATCAGCCCCAGCATTTT	CASSDGNQPQHF
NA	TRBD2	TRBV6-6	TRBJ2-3	TGTGCCAGCAGTTACTCGTCTAGCGGGGACGTAAATACGCAGTATTTT	CASSYSSSGDVNTQYF